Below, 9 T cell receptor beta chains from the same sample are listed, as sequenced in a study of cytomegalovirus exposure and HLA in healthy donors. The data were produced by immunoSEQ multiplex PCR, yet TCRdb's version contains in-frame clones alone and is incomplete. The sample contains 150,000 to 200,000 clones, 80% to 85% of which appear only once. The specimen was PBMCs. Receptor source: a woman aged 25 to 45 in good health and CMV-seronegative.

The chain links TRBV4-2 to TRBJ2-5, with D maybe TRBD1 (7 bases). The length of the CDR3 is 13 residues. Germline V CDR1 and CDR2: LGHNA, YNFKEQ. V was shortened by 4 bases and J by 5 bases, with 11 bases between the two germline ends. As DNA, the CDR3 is TGTGCCAGCAGCCCAGGGGGGCTGGAGACCCAGTACTTC. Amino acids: CASSPGGLETQYF.

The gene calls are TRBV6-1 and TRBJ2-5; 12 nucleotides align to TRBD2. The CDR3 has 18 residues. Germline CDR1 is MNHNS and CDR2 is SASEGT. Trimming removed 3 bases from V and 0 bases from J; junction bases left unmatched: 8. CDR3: CASSDGPSGGVYQETQYF. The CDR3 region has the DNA TGTGCCAGCAGTGATGGGCCTAGCGGGGGGGTGTACCAAGAGACCCAGTACTTC.

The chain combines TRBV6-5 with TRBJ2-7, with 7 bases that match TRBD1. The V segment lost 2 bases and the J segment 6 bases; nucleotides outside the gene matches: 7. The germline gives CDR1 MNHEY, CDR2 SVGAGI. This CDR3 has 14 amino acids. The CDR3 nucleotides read TGTGCCAGCAGTTACCAGATAGGGGGCTCCGAGCAGTACTTC. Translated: CASSYQIGGSEQYF.

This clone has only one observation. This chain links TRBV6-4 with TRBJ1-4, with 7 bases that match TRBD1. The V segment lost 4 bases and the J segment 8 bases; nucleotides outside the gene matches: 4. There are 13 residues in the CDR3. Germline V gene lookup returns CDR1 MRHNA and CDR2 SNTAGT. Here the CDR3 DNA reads TGTGCCAGCAGTGGACCGACAGGGGAAAAACTGTTTTTT. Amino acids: CASSGPTGEKLFF.

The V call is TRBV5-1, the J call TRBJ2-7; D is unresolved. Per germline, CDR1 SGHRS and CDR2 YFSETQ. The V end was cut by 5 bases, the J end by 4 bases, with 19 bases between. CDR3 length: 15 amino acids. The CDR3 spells CASSRQAPGGYEQYF. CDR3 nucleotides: TGCGCCAGCAGTAGGCAGGCCCCTGGTGGGTACGAGCAGTACTTC.

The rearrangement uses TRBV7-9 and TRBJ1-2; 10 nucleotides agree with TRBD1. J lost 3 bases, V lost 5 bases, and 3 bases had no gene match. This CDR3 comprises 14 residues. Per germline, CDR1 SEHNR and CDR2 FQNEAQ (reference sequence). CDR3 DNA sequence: TGTGCCAGCAGCCTTGGACAGGGGGACTATGGCTACACCTTC. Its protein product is CASSLGQGDYGYTF.

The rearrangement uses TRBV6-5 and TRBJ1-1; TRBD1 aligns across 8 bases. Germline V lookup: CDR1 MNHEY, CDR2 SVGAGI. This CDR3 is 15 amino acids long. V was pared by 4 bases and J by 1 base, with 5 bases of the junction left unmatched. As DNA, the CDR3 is TGTGCCAGCAGTTTCAGACAGGGGCAGAACACTGAAGCTTTCTTT. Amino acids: CASSFRQGQNTEAFF.

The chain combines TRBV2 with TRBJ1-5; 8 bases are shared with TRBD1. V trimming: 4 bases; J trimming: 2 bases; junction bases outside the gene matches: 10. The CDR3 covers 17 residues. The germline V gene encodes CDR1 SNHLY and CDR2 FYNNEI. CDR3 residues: CASSAAGGPGGNQPQHF. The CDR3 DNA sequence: TGTGCCAGCAGTGCCGCAGGGGGCCCCGGAGGCAATCAGCCCCAGCATTTT. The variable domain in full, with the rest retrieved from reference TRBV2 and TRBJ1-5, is EPEVTQTPSHQVTQMGQEVILRCVPISNHLYFYWYRQILGQKVEFLVSFYNNEISEKSEIFDDQFSVERPDGSNFTLKIRSTKLEDSAMYFCASSAAGGPGGNQPQHFGDGTRLSIL.

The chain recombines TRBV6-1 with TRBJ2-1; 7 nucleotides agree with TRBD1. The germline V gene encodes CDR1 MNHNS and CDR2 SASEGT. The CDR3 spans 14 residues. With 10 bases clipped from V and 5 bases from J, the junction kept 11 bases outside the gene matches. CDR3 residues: CATPQTGLDNEQFF. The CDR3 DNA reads TGTGCCACTCCACAGACAGGGCTCGACAATGAGCAGTTCTTC.